These 25 T cell receptor beta chains were all obtained from the same sample, sequenced in a study of cytomegalovirus exposure and HLA in healthy donors. PCR employed 60 Vbeta and 13 Jbeta primers. Measured with immunoSEQ multiplex PCR; TCRdb has only the in-frame clones, and not every one. The data hold some 97,000 clones, with around three quarters observed a single time. What was sequenced was PBMCs. The source is a woman in her forties or fifties in good health and CMV-seropositive.

The table lists this clone with a few counts. This sequence joins TRBV5-1 and TRBJ1-2; TRBD1 agrees at 7 bases. The trim removed 0 bases at V and 7 bases at J, leaving 9 bases unmatched. Germline V gene data show CDR1 as SGHRS and CDR2 as YFSETQ. This CDR3 is built from 15 residues. The CDR3 spells CASSLVEGAPIGYTF. The CDR3 bases are TGCGCCAGCAGCTTGGTAGAGGGGGCTCCCATTGGCTACACCTTC.

This chain uses TRBV4-1 with TRBJ2-7; D gene ambiguous. This CDR3 region has 15 residues. V lost 5 bases to trimming and J lost 1 base, with 15 bases between them. CDR1 is MGHRA, CDR2 YSYEKL, per germline. CDR3 sequence (DNA): TGCGCCAGCAGCTACTTAGCAGTGCTTTCCTACGAGCAGTACTTC. It is translated as CASSYLAVLSYEQYF.

The gene calls are TRBV18 and TRBJ2-5; D ambiguous. The CDR3 length is 13 residues. The germline V gene encodes CDR1 KGHSH and CDR2 LQKENI. Trimming stripped 3 bases from V and 4 bases from J, with 9 bases between. CDR3: CASSPTTRETQYF. The CDR3 bases are TGTGCCAGCTCACCCACTACGAGAGAGACCCAGTACTTC. The whole variable domain, filled in from reference TRBV18 and TRBJ2-5, reads NAGVMQNPRHLVRRRGQEARLRCSPMKGHSHVYWYRQLPEEGLKFMVYLQKENIIDESGMPKERFSAEFPKEGPSILRIQQVVRGDSAAYFCASSPTTRETQYFGPGTRLLVL.

The rearrangement uses TRBV19 and TRBJ1-5; D ambiguous. Per germline, CDR1 LNHDA and CDR2 SQIVND (reference sequence). With 7 bases removed from V and 6 bases from J, the gap between germline ends came to 13 bases. The CDR3 length is 13 residues. CDR3 loop: CASNEVSSQPQHF. The CDR3 bases are TGTGCCAGTAACGAGGTCAGTAGTCAGCCCCAGCATTTT.

This chain connects TRBV2 to TRBJ1-5; TRBD1 agrees at 9 bases. The length of the CDR3 is 14 residues. Germline CDR1 and CDR2: SNHLY and FYNNEI. V gave up 5 bases and J gave up 6 bases; unmatched junction bases: 5. Here the CDR3 DNA reads TGTGCCAGCAGTTTAGACAGGGGGGTTCAGCCCCAGCATTTT. It encodes CASSLDRGVQPQHF.

The CDR3 sequence: CASSFGTGPRSNQPQHF. The CDR3 nucleotides read TGTGCCAGCAGCTTCGGGACAGGACCTCGTAGCAATCAGCCCCAGCATTTT. J is TRBJ1-5 and V is TRBV7-3; 8 nucleotides line up with TRBD1. The length of the CDR3 is 17 residues. Germline values: CDR1 SGHTA, CDR2 FQGTGA. The V gene end was trimmed by 3 bases and the J gene end by 0 bases; junction bases not matched to a gene: 7.

This sequence joins TRBV9 and TRBJ2-5; 8 positions agree with TRBD2. This CDR3 has 14 residues. From germline, CDR1 is SGDLS and CDR2 YYNGEE. V shed 5 bases, J shed 4 bases, and the junction held 7 bases outside the gene matches. The chain's CDR3 is CASSDPGRGETQYF. CDR3 coding DNA: TGTGCCAGCAGTGACCCCGGGAGGGGAGAGACCCAGTACTTC.

The rearrangement uses TRBV4-2 and TRBJ2-7; TRBD2 agrees at 7 bases. Losses at the gene ends were 2 bases for V and 0 bases for J; bases not matched to a gene: 7. Looked up from germline, CDR1 is LGHNA and CDR2 is YNFKEQ. This CDR3 is 16 amino acids long. CDR3 in DNA: TGTGCCAGCAGCCAATCCGCGGGAGATCCCTCCTACGAGCAGTACTTC. Translation: CASSQSAGDPSYEQYF.

The chain links TRBV27 to TRBJ1-6, with D perhaps TRBD1 (5 bases). V was trimmed by 2 bases and J by 9 bases, leaving 17 bases between them. The germline V gene has CDR1 MNHEY and CDR2 SMNVEV (reference sequence). The CDR3 loop spans 16 amino acids. CDR3 protein: CASSLTPGGLSSPLHF. CDR3 sequence (DNA): TGTGCCAGCAGTTTAACCCCTGGGGGGTTGAGTTCACCCCTCCACTTT.

This clone showed up just a few times. The chain employs TRBV7-9 and TRBJ2-1, with 10 nucleotides matching TRBD1. Trimming cost V 4 bases and J 8 bases; bases outside gene matches: 5. The CDR3 is made up of 14 amino acids. The germline V gene has CDR1 SEHNR and CDR2 FQNEAQ (reference sequence). CDR3 amino acids: CASSSGQGVHEQFF. CDR3 in DNA: TGTGCCAGCAGCTCCGGACAGGGGGTTCATGAGCAGTTCTTC.

The chain employs TRBV11-2 and TRBJ1-5; D unclear. Germline loops: CDR1 SGHAT, CDR2 FQNNGV. The CDR3 has 14 amino acids. With 0 bases removed from V and 3 bases from J, the gap between germline ends came to 6 bases. As DNA, the CDR3 is TGTGCCAGCAGCTTAGATCGTTACAATCAGCCCCAGCATTTT. It is translated as CASSLDRYNQPQHF.

This chain links TRBV6-1 with TRBJ2-7; 7 bases map to TRBD2. The CDR3 runs 13 residues. The germline CDR1 and CDR2 sequences are MNHNS and SASEGT. V shed 6 bases and J 3 bases; nucleotides not matched to a gene: 5. CDR3 DNA sequence: TGTGCCAGCAGGCTACTAGCGAACTACGAGCAGTACTTC. This sequence encodes CASRLLANYEQYF.

A note on this clone: One junction end disagrees with the germline gene, perhaps due to a read error. The chain joins TRBV9 to TRBJ2-7; tentatively, D is TRBD1 (7 bases). Germline CDR1 reads SGDLS; CDR2 reads YYNGEE. This CDR3 contains 13 residues. This CDR3 reads CASGAGGNYEQYF. DNA of the CDR3: TGTGCCAGCGGGGCAGGGGGGAACTACGAGCAGTATTTC.

The chain couples TRBV4-1 to TRBJ1-3, with TRBD1 matching over 7 bases. From germline, CDR1 is MGHRA and CDR2 YSYEKL. Trimming at V came to 0 bases and at J to 2 bases, leaving 1 base not matched to a gene. This CDR3 is built from 15 residues. The CDR3 loop is CASSQEDRTGNTIYF. CDR3 DNA: TGCGCCAGCAGCCAAGAGGACAGGACTGGAAACACCATATATTTT.

This clone has more than one count but fewer than ten. The chain links TRBV9 to TRBJ1-6, with a tentative D call TRBD1 (6 bases). The CDR3 is 14 residues long. Deletions cut 0 bases from V and 9 bases from J, with 10 bases between. Germline loops: CDR1 SGDLS, CDR2 YYNGEE. As DNA, the CDR3 is TGTGCCAGCAGCGTAGGGACAGTTGGTTCACCCCTCCACTTT. This translates into CASSVGTVGSPLHF.

The chain is built from TRBV2 and TRBJ1-1; D gene ambiguous. The CDR3 sequence is 16 residues long. Trimming took 6 bases from V and 4 from J, leaving 21 bases between them. Germline CDR1 is SNHLY and CDR2 is FYNNEI. The CDR3 bases are TGTGCCAGCAGCCCAGGAGGAGGACGAGCTTCCACTGAAGCTTTCTTT. Protein: CASSPGGGRASTEAFF.

The rearrangement links TRBV20-1 to TRBJ1-1, with 7 bases fitting TRBD1. The CDR3 loop spans 10 amino acids. V trimming: 5 bases; J trimming: 9 bases; junction bases outside the gene matches: 3. Germline V lookup: CDR1 DFQATT, CDR2 SNEGSKA (reference sequence). This CDR3 is CSAWDSQAFF. The CDR3 bases are TGCAGTGCTTGGGACAGTCAAGCTTTCTTT.

The chain links TRBV7-9 to TRBJ1-2; D not certain. V was pared by 1 base and J by 4 bases, with 13 bases between. The CDR3 loop spans 15 amino acids. CDR1 and CDR2 (germline): SEHNR, FQNEAQ (reference sequence). The CDR3: CASSLDSGVPYGYTF. DNA for the CDR3: TGTGCCAGCAGCTTAGATTCCGGGGTCCCCTATGGCTACACCTTC.

The chain has TRBV12-5 and TRBJ2-1; maybe TRBD2 (6 bases). Germline V CDR1 and CDR2: LGHNT, FRNRAP. CDR3 length: 11 residues. Trimming took 5 bases from V and 12 from J, leaving 11 bases between them. CDR3 sequence: CASGELAGQFF. The CDR3, as DNA: TGTGCTAGTGGTGAACTAGCAGGGCAGTTCTTC.

Here the CDR3 DNA reads TGTGCCAGCAGCGTAGCTGGCGGACCAGGGACTGAAGCTTTCTTT. Translation gives CASSVAGGPGTEAFF. V and J are TRBV9 and TRBJ1-1; TRBD1 might be the D (5 bases). V was shortened by 0 bases and J by 5 bases, with 14 bases between the two germline ends. The CDR3 sequence is 15 residues long. Germline loops: CDR1 SGDLS, CDR2 YYNGEE.

The chain links TRBV18 to TRBJ2-1, with D unclear. Germline CDR1 is KGHSH and CDR2 is LQKENI. Trimming stripped 8 bases from V and 9 bases from J, with 17 bases between. This CDR3 is 13 amino acids long. In nucleotides, the CDR3 is TGTGCCAGCACAAACAGCTCCACGGCTGAGCAGTTCTTC. The encoded protein is CASTNSSTAEQFF.

The chain carries TRBV5-5 and TRBJ2-3, with D tentatively TRBD2 (6 bases). In germline, CDR1 is SGHKS, CDR2 YYEKEE (reference sequence). The V gene lost 4 bases and the J gene lost 4 bases, with 13 bases spanning the gap. The CDR3 has 14 residues. The CDR3 nucleotides are TGTGCCAGCAGCCCTGAGTGGGGGGCAGATACGCAGTATTTT. Residues: CASSPEWGADTQYF.

The gene calls are TRBV27 and TRBJ2-2, with D possibly TRBD2 on 5 matching bases. The CDR3 totals 13 residues. Trimming shortened V by 6 bases and J by 7 bases, and 12 bases separated the two germline ends. The germline V gene encodes CDR1 MNHEY and CDR2 SMNVEV (reference sequence). The CDR3 spells CASSLTGFGELFF. The CDR3 DNA sequence: TGTGCCAGCAGCTTAACGGGATTCGGGGAGCTGTTTTTT.

This clone was seen a single time. J is TRBJ1-2 and V is TRBV21-1; the table gives TRBD1 as D, unverified against the DNA. TRBV21-1 is listed as a pseudogene. CDR3 length: 16 amino acids. The CDR3 sequence: CASSKITGKVDYGYTF. For the CDR3, the DNA is TGTGCCAGCAGCAAAATTACAGGGAAGGTAGACTATGGCTACACCTTC.

The V and J genes are TRBV18 and TRBJ1-6, with 9 bases lining up with TRBD1. V was pared by 3 bases and J by 7 bases, with 4 bases of the junction left unmatched. This CDR3 comprises 15 residues. The germline gives CDR1 KGHSH, CDR2 LQKENI. For the CDR3, the DNA is TGTGCCAGCTCACCGAGGACAGGGGAAAATTCACCCCTCCACTTT. This codes for CASSPRTGENSPLHF.